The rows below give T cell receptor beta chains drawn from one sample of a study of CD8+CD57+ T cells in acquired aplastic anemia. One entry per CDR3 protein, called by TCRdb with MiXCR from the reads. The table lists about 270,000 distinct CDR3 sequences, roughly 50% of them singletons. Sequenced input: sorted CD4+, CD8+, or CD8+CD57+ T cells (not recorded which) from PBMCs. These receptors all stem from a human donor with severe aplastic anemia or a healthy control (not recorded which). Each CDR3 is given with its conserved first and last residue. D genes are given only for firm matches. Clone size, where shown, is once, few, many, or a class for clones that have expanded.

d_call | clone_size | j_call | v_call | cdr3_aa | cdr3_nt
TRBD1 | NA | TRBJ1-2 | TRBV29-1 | CSVDKQGGGYTF | TGCAGCGTTGACAAACAGGGGGGAGGCTACACCTTC
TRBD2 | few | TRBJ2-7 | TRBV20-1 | CSAGSVGLAGEQYF | TGCAGTGCCGGGTCCGTAGGGCTAGCGGGGGAGCAGTACTTC
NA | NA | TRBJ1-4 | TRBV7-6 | CASSVRGNEKLFF | TGTGCCAGCAGCGTTAGGGGCAATGAAAAACTGTTTTTT
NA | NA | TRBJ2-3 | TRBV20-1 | CSAVFSDTQYF | TGCAGTGCTGTATTTTCAGATACGCAGTATTTT
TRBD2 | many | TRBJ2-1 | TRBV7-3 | CASGETSGVPLTIDEQFF | TGTGCCAGCGGGGAGACTAGCGGGGTACCCCTGACAATCGATGAGCAGTTCTTC
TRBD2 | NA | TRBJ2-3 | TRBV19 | CATGLAGTDTQYF | TGTGCCACTGGACTAGCGGGAACAGATACGCAGTATTTT
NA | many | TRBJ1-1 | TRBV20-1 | CSARGNRDTEAFF | TGCAGTGCTAGAGGAAACAGGGATACTGAAGCTTTCTTT
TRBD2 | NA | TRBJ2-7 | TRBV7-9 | CASSLAGLAGGQYF | TGTGCCAGCAGCTTAGCGGGACTAGCGGGAGGACAGTACTTC
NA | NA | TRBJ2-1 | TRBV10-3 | CAISATGREQFF | TGTGCCATCAGTGCCACAGGGCGTGAGCAGTTCTTC
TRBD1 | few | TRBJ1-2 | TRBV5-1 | CASSLGTANYGCTF | TGCGCCAGCAGCTTAGGGACAGCTAACTATGGCTGCACCTTC
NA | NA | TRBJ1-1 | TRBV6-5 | CASSSPFRFTEAFF | TGTGCCAGCAGTTCCCCGTTCCGGTTCACTGAAGCTTTCTTT
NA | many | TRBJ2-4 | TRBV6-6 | CASSLGRAEAKNIQYF | TGTGCCAGCAGTTTAGGCAGGGCCGAGGCCAAAAACATTCAGTACTTC
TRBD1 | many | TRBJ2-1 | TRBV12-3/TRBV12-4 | CASRPGQGLRSSYNEQFF | TGTGCCAGCAGACCGGGACAGGGGTTGCGGAGCTCCTACAATGAGCAGTTCTTC
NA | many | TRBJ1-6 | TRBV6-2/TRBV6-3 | CASSHTLGPTNSPLHF | TGTGCCAGCAGCCACACTTTGGGACCGACTAATTCACCCCTCCACTTT
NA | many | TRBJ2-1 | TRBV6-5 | CASGPFAVTKYNEQFF | TGTGCCAGCGGCCCCTTCGCGGTGACCAAGTACAATGAGCAGTTCTTC
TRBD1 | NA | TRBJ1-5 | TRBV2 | CASDRERSQPQHF | TGTGCCAGCGACAGGGAGAGGAGTCAGCCCCAGCATTTT
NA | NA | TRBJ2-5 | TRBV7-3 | CASSKGPNTGEGETQYF | TGTGCCAGCAGCAAGGGACCGAACACCGGGGAAGGAGAGACCCAGTACTTC
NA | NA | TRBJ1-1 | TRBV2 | CASSDAGMRNTEAFF | TGTGCCAGCAGTGATGCGGGTATGCGGAACACTGAAGCTTTCTTT
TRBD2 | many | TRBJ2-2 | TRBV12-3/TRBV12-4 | CASSYRTSGGSGELFF | TGTGCCAGCAGTTACCGGACTAGCGGGGGGTCCGGGGAGCTGTTTTTT
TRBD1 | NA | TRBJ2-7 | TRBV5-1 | CASSFTGTGWYEQYF | TGCGCCAGCAGCTTCACCGGGACAGGGTGGTACGAGCAGTACTTC